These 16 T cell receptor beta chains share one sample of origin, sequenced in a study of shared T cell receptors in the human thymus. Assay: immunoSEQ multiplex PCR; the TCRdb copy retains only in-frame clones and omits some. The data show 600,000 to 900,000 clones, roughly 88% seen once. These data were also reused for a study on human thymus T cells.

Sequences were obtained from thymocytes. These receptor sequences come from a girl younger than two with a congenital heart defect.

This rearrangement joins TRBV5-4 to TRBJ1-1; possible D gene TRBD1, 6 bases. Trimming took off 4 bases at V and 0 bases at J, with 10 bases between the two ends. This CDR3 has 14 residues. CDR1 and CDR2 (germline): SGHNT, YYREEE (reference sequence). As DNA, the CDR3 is TGTGCCAGCAGCGCGGACAGACTGAACACTGAAGCTTTCTTT. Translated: CASSADRLNTEAFF.

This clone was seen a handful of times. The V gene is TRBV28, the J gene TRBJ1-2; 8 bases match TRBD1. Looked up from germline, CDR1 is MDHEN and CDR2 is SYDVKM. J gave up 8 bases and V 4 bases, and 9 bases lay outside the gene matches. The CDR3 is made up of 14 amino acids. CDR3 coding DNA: TGTGCCAGCAGTTCCCCCAGGGGGCTTAAGGGCTACACCTTC. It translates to CASSSPRGLKGYTF.

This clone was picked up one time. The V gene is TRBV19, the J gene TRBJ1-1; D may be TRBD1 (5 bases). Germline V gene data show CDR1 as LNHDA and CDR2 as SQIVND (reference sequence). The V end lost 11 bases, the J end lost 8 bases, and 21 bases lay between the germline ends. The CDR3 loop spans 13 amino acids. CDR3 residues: CASLPHWGREAFF. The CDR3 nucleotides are TGTGCCTCTTTACCCCACTGGGGCAGGGAAGCTTTCTTT.

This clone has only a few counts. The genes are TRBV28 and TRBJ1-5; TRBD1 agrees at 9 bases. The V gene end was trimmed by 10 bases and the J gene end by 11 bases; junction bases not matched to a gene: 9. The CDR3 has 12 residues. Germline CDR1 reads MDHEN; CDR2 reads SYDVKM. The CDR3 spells CAIRDREAAQHF. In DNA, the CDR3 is TGTGCCATTCGGGACAGGGAGGCGGCCCAGCATTTT.

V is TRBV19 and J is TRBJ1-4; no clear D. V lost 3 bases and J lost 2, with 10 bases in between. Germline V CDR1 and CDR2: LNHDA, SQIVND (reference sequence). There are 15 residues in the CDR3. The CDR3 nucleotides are TGTGCCAGTAGTATCTGCCGGAGGACTAATGAAAAACTGTTTTTT. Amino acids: CASSICRRTNEKLFF. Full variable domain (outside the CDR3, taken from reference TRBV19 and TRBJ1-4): DGGITQSPKYLFRKEGQNVTLSCEQNLNHDAMYWYRQDPGQGLRLIYYSQIVNDFQKGDIAEGYSVSREKKESFPLTVTSAQKNPTAFYLCASSICRRTNEKLFFGSGTQLSVL.

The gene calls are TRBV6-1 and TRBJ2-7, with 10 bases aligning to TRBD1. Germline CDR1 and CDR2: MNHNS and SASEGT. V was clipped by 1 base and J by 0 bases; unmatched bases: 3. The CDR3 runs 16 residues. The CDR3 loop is CASSEGGTGASYEQYF. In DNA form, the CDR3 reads TGTGCCAGCAGTGAAGGGGGGACAGGGGCCTCCTACGAGCAGTACTTC.

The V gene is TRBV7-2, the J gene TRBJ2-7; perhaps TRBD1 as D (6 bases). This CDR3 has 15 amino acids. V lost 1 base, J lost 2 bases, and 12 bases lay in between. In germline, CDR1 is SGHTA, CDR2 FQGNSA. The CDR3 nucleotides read TGTGCCAGCAGCTTAGGGGGGCGGGTTACCTACGAGCAGTACTTC. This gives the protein CASSLGGRVTYEQYF.

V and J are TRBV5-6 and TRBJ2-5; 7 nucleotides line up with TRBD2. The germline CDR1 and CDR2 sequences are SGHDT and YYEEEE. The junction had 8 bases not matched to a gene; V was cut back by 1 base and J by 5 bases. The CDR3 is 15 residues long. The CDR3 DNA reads TGTGCCAGCAGCTTGAGTGGCGGGGGTGGTGAGACCCAGTACTTC. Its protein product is CASSLSGGGGETQYF.

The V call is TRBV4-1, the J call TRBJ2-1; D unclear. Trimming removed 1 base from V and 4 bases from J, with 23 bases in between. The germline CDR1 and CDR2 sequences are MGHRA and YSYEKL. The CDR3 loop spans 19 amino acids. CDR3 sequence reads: CASSQVHPLSRWSYNEQFF. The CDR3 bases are TGCGCCAGCAGCCAAGTCCATCCACTCTCCCGGTGGTCATACAATGAGCAGTTCTTC.

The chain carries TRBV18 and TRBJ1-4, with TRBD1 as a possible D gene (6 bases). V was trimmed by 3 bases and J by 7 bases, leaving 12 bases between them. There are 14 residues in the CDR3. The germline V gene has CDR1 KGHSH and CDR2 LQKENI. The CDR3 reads CASSPAQGREKLFF. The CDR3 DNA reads TGTGCCAGCTCACCGGCGCAGGGGCGTGAAAAACTGTTTTTT. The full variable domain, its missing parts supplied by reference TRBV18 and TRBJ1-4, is NAGVMQNPRHLVRRRGQEARLRCSPMKGHSHVYWYRQLPEEGLKFMVYLQKENIIDESGMPKERFSAEFPKEGPSILRIQQVVRGDSAAYFCASSPAQGREKLFFGSGTQLSVL.

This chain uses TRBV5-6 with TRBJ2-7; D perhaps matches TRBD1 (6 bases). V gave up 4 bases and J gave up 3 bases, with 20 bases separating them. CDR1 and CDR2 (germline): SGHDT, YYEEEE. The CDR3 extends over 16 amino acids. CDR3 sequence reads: CASSIGELGHGYEQYF. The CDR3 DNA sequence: TGTGCCAGCAGCATTGGGGAGCTGGGACATGGCTACGAGCAGTACTTC.

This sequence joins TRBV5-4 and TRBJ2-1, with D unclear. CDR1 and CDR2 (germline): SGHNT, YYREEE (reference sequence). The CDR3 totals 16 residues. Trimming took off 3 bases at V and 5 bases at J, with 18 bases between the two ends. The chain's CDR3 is CASSSLTGTANNEQFF. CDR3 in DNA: TGTGCCAGCAGCTCCCTGACGGGTACGGCAAACAATGAGCAGTTCTTC.

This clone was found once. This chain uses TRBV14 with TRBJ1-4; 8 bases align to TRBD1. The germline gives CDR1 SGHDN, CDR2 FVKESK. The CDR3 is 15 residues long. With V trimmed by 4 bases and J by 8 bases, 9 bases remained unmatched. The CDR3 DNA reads TGTGCCAGCAGCCTATTGACAGGGGAGAGGGAAAAACTGTTTTTT. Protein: CASSLLTGEREKLFF.

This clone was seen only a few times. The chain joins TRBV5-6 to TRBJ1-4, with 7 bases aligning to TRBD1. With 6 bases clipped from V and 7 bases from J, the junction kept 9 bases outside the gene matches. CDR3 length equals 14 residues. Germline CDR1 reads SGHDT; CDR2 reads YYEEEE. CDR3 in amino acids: CASTLQGGCEKLFF. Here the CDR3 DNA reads TGTGCCAGCACCCTTCAGGGGGGTTGTGAAAAACTGTTTTTT.

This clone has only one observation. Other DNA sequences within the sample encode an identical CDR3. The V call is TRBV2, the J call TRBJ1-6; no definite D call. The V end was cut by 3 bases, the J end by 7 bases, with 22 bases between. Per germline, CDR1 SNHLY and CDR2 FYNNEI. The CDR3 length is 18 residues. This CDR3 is CASSDPRPNIERNSPLHF. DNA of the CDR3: TGTGCCAGCAGTGACCCTAGGCCCAATATAGAGAGGAATTCACCCCTCCACTTT.

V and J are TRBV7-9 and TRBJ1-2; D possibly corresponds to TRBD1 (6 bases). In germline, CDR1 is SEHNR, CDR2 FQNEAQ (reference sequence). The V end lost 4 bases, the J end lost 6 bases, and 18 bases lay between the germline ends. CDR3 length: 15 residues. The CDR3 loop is CASSSGRGPYDGYTF. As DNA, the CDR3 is TGTGCCAGCAGCTCTGGCAGGGGCCCTTATGATGGCTACACCTTC.